Each of the 18 T cell receptor beta chains below was sequenced from the same sample in a study of vaccination effects on CD4 cells after COVID-19. TCRdb's table, derived via immunoSEQ multiplex PCR, lists solely in-frame clones and lacks some. The table has 20,000 to 25,000 clones, 65% to 80% seen once. The ViraFEST assay expanded antigen-specific CD4+ T cells with viral peptide pools before sequencing. The culture ran for roughly ten days before CD4+ T cells were isolated. Nucleocapsid antibodies stayed negative before and after vaccination, showing no earlier SARS-CoV-2 infection. Their specific antigens are unknown. Sequences were derived from CD4+ T cells from PBMCs cultured with HCoV-NL63 spike peptides, sampled before COVID-19 vaccination. The receptor set was obtained from a human donor who received a COVID-19 vaccine.

The CDR3 region has the DNA TGTGCCAGCAGCTTTTCAGGGACCGAGACCCAGTACTTC. It is translated as CASSFSGTETQYF. This chain uses TRBV11-2 with TRBJ2-5, with D possibly called TRBD1 or TRBD2 (5 bases each). V lost 3 bases and J lost 5, with 10 bases in between. This CDR3 has 13 residues. Germline-derived CDR1 and CDR2 are SGHAT and FQNNGV.

The J gene is TRBJ2-7, the V gene TRBV5-1; no reliable D call. This CDR3 has 14 amino acids. Looked up from germline, CDR1 is SGHRS and CDR2 is YFSETQ. Trimming cost V 7 bases and J 0 bases, with 14 bases left between them. The CDR3 DNA reads TGCGCCAGCTGGAACAGACCTCACTCCTACGAGCAGTACTTC. Encoded protein: CASWNRPHSYEQYF.

This chain links TRBV18 with TRBJ2-2; D gene uncertain. This CDR3 is 13 amino acids long. Trimming took 2 bases from V and 7 from J, leaving 8 bases between them. Looked up from germline, CDR1 is KGHSH and CDR2 is LQKENI. This CDR3 reads CASSPDLNGELFF. CDR3 nucleotides: TGTGCCAGCTCACCAGATCTCAACGGGGAGCTGTTTTTT.

The rearrangement uses TRBV30 and TRBJ1-1; unclear D gene. The V gene's germline CDR1 is GTSNPN and CDR2 SVGIG (reference sequence). This CDR3 has 14 residues. Trimming removed 0 bases at V and 1 base at J, with 9 bases between. The CDR3 spells CAWSVRGGNTEAFF. As DNA, the CDR3 is TGTGCCTGGAGTGTACGAGGAGGGAACACTGAAGCTTTCTTT.

V gene TRBV11-2 combines with J gene TRBJ2-1, with a possible D match to TRBD1 (5 bases). Germline assignment: CDR1 SGHAT and CDR2 FQNNGV. This CDR3 contains 16 residues. The V gene lost 1 base and the J gene lost 8 bases, with 18 bases spanning the gap. DNA for the CDR3: TGTGCCAGCAGCTTAGCTGGGTCAGGGCAAATGGATGAGCAGTTCTTC. Translated: CASSLAGSGQMDEQFF.

This chain connects TRBV7-9 to TRBJ1-2, with D unresolved. The CDR3 is 14 amino acids. Germline assignment: CDR1 SEHNR and CDR2 FQNEAQ (reference sequence). Trimming pared 5 bases from V and 4 bases from J, leaving 14 bases between. The CDR3 sequence is CASSPGDGRYGYTF. In nucleotides, the CDR3 is TGTGCCAGCAGCCCAGGAGACGGCCGCTATGGCTACACCTTC. Complete variable domain (other parts from reference TRBV7-9 and TRBJ1-2): DTGVSQNPRHKITKRGQNVTFRCDPISEHNRLYWYRQTLGQGPEFLTYFQNEAQLEKSRLLSDRFSAERPKGSFSTLEIQRTEQGDSAMYLCASSPGDGRYGYTFGSGTRLTVV.

The chain recombines TRBV6-5 with TRBJ2-7; D is unresolved. Germline V lookup: CDR1 MNHEY, CDR2 SVGAGI. Trimming took off 2 bases at V and 2 bases at J, with 10 bases between the two ends. This CDR3 contains 14 residues. CDR3 protein: CASSYVAGTYEQYF. The CDR3 DNA is TGTGCCAGCAGTTACGTTGCAGGAACCTACGAGCAGTACTTC.

The DNA for the CDR3 is TGTGCCAGCAGCAAAGGAGAGAGGCCGTTCTTC. This sequence encodes CASSKGERPFF. The chain joins TRBV21-1 to TRBJ2-1; TRBD2, the table's D call, was not compared with the DNA. TRBV21-1 is given as a pseudogene. The CDR3 contains 11 residues.

This chain connects TRBV19 to TRBJ1-6, with D possibly being TRBD1 (6 bases). V lost 5 bases and J 2 bases, leaving 13 bases between the germline ends. The germline CDR1 and CDR2 sequences are LNHDA and SQIVND (reference sequence). CDR3 size: 16 residues. For the CDR3, the DNA is TGTGCCAGTAGTGCACAACAGGGCCCCTATAATTCACCCCTCCACTTT. Its protein is CASSAQQGPYNSPLHF. Full variable domain (rest looked up from reference TRBV19 and TRBJ1-6): DGGITQSPKYLFRKEGQNVTLSCEQNLNHDAMYWYRQDPGQGLRLIYYSQIVNDFQKGDIAEGYSVSREKKESFPLTVTSAQKNPTAFYLCASSAQQGPYNSPLHFGNGTRLTVT.

The chain has TRBV2 and TRBJ1-6, with D possibly being TRBD1 (5 bases). The CDR3 contains 14 residues. CDR1 SNHLY and CDR2 FYNNEI come from the germline V gene. CDR3 sequence reads: CASPGREYNSPLHF. In DNA form, the CDR3 reads TGTGCTTCGCCGGGACGGGAATATAATTCACCCCTCCACTTT.

V and J are TRBV7-9 and TRBJ2-2; no definite D call. CDR1 and CDR2 from the germline V gene are SEHNR and FQNEAQ (reference sequence). V lost 5 bases and J 1 base, leaving 14 bases between the germline ends. The CDR3 sequence is 16 residues long. The CDR3 DNA follows: TGTGCCAGCAGCCCTGGCGGCCCGCTGAACACCGGGGAGCTGTTTTTT. This sequence encodes CASSPGGPLNTGELFF.

The CDR3 region is CASSQAIADTQYF. For the CDR3, the DNA is TGTGCCAGCAGCCAAGCCATAGCGGATACGCAGTATTTT. The chain couples TRBV3-1 (or the pseudogene TRBV3-2) to TRBJ2-3; possible D gene TRBD2, 5 bases. V gave up 1 base and J gave up 6 bases, with 8 bases separating them. This CDR3 contains 13 residues. Per the germline V gene, CDR1 is LGHDT and CDR2 is YNNKEL (reference sequence).

The chain employs TRBV19 and TRBJ1-1; a possible D gene is TRBD1 (6 bases). The germline V and J ends were trimmed by 7 bases and 0 bases, with 12 bases remaining between them. CDR1 and CDR2 (germline): LNHDA, SQIVND (reference sequence). CDR3 length equals 14 residues. CDR3 DNA: TGTGCCAGTACCACGGGGGGCGTGAACACTGAAGCTTTCTTT. This encodes CASTTGGVNTEAFF.

This sequence joins TRBV18 and TRBJ2-2; possibly TRBD1 for D (5 bases). The ends were cut back, 3 bases at V and 6 bases at J, with 17 bases in the middle. The CDR3 length is 16 residues. The germline CDR1 and CDR2 sequences are KGHSH and LQKENI. Here the CDR3 DNA reads TGTGCCAGCTCACCGCATGGGGCAGCAGTATCCGGGGAGCTGTTTTTT. As protein: CASSPHGAAVSGELFF.

There are a few counts of this clone. The chain carries TRBV6-5 and TRBJ2-7, with 10 bases aligning to TRBD1. Per germline, CDR1 MNHEY and CDR2 SVGAGI. V trimming: 2 bases; J trimming: 2 bases; junction bases outside the gene matches: 0. This CDR3 contains 14 residues. CDR3 sequence: CASSYGTGAYEQYF. CDR3 nucleotides: TGTGCCAGCAGTTACGGGACAGGGGCCTACGAGCAGTACTTC.

This chain connects TRBV7-9 to TRBJ2-3; 10 nucleotides line up with TRBD2. CDR3 length equals 19 residues. J lost 6 bases, V lost 5 bases, and 20 bases had no gene match. In germline, CDR1 is SEHNR, CDR2 FQNEAQ (reference sequence). This CDR3 reads CASSPPLRVLAGESDTQYF. The CDR3 DNA reads TGTGCCAGCAGCCCCCCCCTCAGGGTGCTAGCGGGAGAGTCGGATACGCAGTATTTT.

This clone was detected only a few times. CDR3 residues: CASSFLGLGANEQYF. The CDR3 nucleotides read TGCGCCAGCAGCTTTCTAGGACTAGGGGCGAACGAGCAGTACTTC. The chain couples TRBV4-1 to TRBJ2-7; 7 positions agree with TRBD2. After removal of 5 bases from V and 5 bases from J, the junction contained 12 bases not matched to a gene. The CDR3 totals 15 residues. CDR1 MGHRA and CDR2 YSYEKL come from the germline V gene.

The rearrangement links TRBV29-1 to TRBJ2-5; D gene unclear. The CDR3 runs 13 residues. CDR1 is SQVTM, CDR2 ANQGSEA, per germline. Trimming pared 5 bases from V and 3 bases from J, leaving 13 bases between. The CDR3 protein is CSVKSTSEETQYF. CDR3 DNA sequence: TGCAGCGTTAAGTCTACCTCGGAAGAGACCCAGTACTTC.